This T cell receptor beta chain originates from a study of T cells in Graves' hyperthyroidism and ophthalmopathy. Overall study context: Staff took peripheral blood when the initial diagnosis was made, before any treatment began.

Hyperthyroidism, newly diagnosed and lasting under 2 months, affected patients aged 18 to 65. It was uncontrolled infection, other autoimmune disease, pregnancy or lactation that excluded patients. The V gene's germline CDR1 is KGHSH and CDR2 LQKENI. The V and J ends lost 3 bases and 8 bases respectively, with 8 bases between them. CDR3 length: 12 residues. For this clonotype: The antigen is undetermined.

Researchers took RNA transcripts and amplified the TCR beta CDR3 regions from them. TCR CDR3 underwent first-round RT-PCR with the HTBI primer set. In TCRdb, the multiplex PCR reads were re-called with MiXCR into one record per CDR3 protein. The table has about 700,000 distinct CDR3 sequences, 13% to 15% seen once; the top ten hold roughly a tenth. Study-level findings and limits: Appearing also in blood were most of the thyroid clonotypes expanded above 0.001.

The material sequenced was blood. The source of this sequence is a young woman with Graves' hyperthyroidism. This chain connects TRBV18 to TRBJ1-3; no clear D gene. CDR3 region: CASSPPGDTIYF. CDR3 sequence (DNA): TGTGCCAGCTCACCCCCCGGGGACACCATATATTTT.